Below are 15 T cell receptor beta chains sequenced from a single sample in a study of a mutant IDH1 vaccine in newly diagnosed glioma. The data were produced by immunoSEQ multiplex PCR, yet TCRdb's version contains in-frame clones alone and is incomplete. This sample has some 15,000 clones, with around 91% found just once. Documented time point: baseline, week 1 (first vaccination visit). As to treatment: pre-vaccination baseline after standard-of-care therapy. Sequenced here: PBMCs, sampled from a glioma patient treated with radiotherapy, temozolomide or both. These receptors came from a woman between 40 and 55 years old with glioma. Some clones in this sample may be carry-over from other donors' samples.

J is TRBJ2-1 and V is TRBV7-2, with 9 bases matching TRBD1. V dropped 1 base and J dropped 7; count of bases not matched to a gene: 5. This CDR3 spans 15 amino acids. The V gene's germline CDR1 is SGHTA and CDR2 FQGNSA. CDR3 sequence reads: CASSLDSTGGNEQFF. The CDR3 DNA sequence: TGTGCCAGCAGCTTAGATTCGACAGGGGGGAATGAGCAGTTCTTC.

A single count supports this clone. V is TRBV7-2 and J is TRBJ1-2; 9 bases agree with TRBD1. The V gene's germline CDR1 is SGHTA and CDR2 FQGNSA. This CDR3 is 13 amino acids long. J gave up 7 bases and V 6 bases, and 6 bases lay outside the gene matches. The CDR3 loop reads CASSRDRDRGYTF. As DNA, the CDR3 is TGTGCCAGCAGTCGGGACAGGGATCGTGGCTACACCTTC.

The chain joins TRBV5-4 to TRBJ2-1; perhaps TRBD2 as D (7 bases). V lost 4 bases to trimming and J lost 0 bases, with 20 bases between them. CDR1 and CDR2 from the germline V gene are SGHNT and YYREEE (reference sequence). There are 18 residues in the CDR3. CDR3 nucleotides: TGTGCCAGCAGCGATGGCGGGGGCGGCGGAAGCTCCTACAATGAGCAGTTCTTC. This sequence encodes CASSDGGGGGSSYNEQFF.

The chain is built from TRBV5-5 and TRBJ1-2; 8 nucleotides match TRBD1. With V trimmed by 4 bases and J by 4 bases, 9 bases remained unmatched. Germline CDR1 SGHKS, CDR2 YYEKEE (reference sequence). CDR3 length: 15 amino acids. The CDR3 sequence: CASSTDRADFYGYTF. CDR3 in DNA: TGTGCCAGCAGCACGGACAGGGCCGACTTCTATGGCTACACCTTC. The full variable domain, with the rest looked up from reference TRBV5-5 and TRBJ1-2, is DAGVTQSPTHLIKTRGQQVTLRCSPISGHKSVSWYQQVLGQGPQFIFQYYEKEERGRGNFPDRFSARQFPNYSSELNVNALLLGDSALYLCASSTDRADFYGYTFGSGTRLTVV.

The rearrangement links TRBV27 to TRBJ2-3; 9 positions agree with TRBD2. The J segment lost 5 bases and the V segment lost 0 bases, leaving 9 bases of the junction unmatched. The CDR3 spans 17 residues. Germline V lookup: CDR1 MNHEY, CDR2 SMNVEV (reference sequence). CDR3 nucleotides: TGTGCCAGCAGTTTATCCTCTTCAGCGGGGGGAAGAGATACGCAGTATTTT. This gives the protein CASSLSSSAGGRDTQYF.

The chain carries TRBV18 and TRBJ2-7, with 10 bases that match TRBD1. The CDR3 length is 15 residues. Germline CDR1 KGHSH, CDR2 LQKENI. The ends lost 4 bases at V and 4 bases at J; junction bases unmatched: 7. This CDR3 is CASSRTPGQGYEQYF. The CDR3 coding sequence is TGTGCCAGCTCACGGACACCGGGACAGGGGTACGAGCAGTACTTC.

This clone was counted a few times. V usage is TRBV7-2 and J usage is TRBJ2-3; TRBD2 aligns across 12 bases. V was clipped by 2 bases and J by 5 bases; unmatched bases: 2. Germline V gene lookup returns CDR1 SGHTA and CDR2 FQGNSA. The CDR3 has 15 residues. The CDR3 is CASSLILAGGDTQYF. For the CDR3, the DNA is TGTGCCAGCAGCTTAATACTAGCGGGAGGAGATACGCAGTATTTT. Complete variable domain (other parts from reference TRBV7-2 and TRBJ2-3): GAGVSQSPSNKVTEKGKDVELRCDPISGHTALYWYRQSLGQGLEFLIYFQGNSAPDKSGLPSDRFSAERTGGSVSTLTIQRTQQEDSAVYLCASSLILAGGDTQYFGPGTRLTVL.

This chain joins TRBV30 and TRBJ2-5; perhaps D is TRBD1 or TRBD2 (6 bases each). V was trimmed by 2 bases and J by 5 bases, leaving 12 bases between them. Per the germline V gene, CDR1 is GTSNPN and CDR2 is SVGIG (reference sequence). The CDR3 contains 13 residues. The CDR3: CAWSRGPSETQYF. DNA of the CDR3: TGTGCCTGGAGTCGGGGGCCGTCGGAGACCCAGTACTTC.

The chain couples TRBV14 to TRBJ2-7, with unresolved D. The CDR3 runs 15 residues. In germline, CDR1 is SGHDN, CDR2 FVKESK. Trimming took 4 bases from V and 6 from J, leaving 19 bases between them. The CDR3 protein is CASSPHTGIAIEQYF. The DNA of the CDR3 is TGTGCCAGCAGCCCCCACACCGGTATTGCGATCGAGCAGTACTTC.

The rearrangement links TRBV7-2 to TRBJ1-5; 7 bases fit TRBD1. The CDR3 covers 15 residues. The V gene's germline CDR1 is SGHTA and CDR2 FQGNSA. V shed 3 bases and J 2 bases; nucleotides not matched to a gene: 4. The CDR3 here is CASSFAGGGNQPQHF. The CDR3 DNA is TGTGCCAGCAGCTTTGCAGGGGGAGGCAATCAGCCCCAGCATTTT.

This chain's CDR3 is CASSLALAGDNEQFF. In nucleotides, the CDR3 is TGTGCCAGCAGCTTGGCGCTAGCGGGTGATAATGAGCAGTTCTTC. The chain carries TRBV5-6 and TRBJ2-1, with 8 bases identical to TRBD2. The CDR3 contains 15 residues. The V gene end was trimmed by 0 bases and the J gene end by 7 bases; junction bases not matched to a gene: 6. Per germline, CDR1 SGHDT and CDR2 YYEEEE.

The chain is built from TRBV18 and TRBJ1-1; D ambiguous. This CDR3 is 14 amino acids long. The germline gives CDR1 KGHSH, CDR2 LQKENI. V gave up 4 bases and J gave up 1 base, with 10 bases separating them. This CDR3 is CASSLRYPNTEAFF. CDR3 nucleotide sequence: TGTGCCAGCTCACTAAGGTACCCGAACACTGAAGCTTTCTTT.

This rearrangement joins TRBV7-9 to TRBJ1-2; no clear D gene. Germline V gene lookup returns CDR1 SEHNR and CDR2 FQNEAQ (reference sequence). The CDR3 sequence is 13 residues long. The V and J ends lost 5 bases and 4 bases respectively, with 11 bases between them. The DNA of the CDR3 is TGTGCCAGCAGCGCCGAAGAGCGCTATGGCTACACCTTC. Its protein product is CASSAEERYGYTF.

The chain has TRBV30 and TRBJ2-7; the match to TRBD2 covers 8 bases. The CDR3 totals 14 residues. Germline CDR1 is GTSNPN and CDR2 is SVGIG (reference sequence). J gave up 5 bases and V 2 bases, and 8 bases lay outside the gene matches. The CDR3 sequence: CAWSLLGGRNEQYF. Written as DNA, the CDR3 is TGTGCCTGGAGTCTCCTCGGCGGGAGGAACGAGCAGTACTTC.

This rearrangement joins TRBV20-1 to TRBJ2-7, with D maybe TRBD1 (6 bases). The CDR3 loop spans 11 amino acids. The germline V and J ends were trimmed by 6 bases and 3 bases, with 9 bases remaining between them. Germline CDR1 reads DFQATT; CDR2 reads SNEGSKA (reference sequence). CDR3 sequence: CSAQQGYEQYF. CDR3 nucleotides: TGCAGTGCCCAACAGGGCTACGAGCAGTACTTC.